Listed below are T cell receptor beta chains from one sample, sequenced in a study of CD8+ T cells in alopecia areata. The assay was immunoSEQ multiplex PCR, and TCRdb's table has in-frame clones only and misses some. The sample consists of roughly 64,000 clones, around 46% of them appearing once. The sample in question was CD8+ T cells sorted from blood, obtained at approximately week 36, from a patient treated with tofacitinib. The receptors here all came from a human donor with alopecia areata. Each CDR3 is given with its conserved first and last residue. A D gene is named only where the DNA matches it firmly. Size is omitted from some rows. Given values are once, few, many or a class for expanded clones.

abundance | j_gene | d_gene | v_gene | CDR3nt | CDR3aa
. | TRBJ2-5 | . | TRBV6-5 | TGTGCCACGAGGCAAGAGACCCAGTACTTC | CATRQETQYF
. | TRBJ1-2 | . | TRBV29-1 | TGCAGCGTTGACAGTACTAACTATGGCTACACCTTC | CSVDSTNYGYTF
. | TRBJ2-7 | TRBD1 | TRBV19 | TGTGCCAGTAGTCTTCGGGACAGGCCTTCTTACGAGCAGTACTTC | CASSLRDRPSYEQYF
. | TRBJ2-5 | . | TRBV15 | TGTGCCACCAGCCCTACGAGGTGGGCTCAAGAGACCCAGTACTTC | CATSPTRWAQETQYF
. | TRBJ2-7 | TRBD2 | TRBV29-1 | TGCAGCGTTTTAGCGGGCACCTACGAGCAGTACTTC | CSVLAGTYEQYF
. | TRBJ1-4 | . | TRBV29-1 | TGCAGCGTTGGCGAGGGACGGAGTAATGAAAAACTGTTTTTT | CSVGEGRSNEKLFF
few | TRBJ2-5 | . | TRBV29-1 | TGCAGCGTTGGGGAAGAGACCCAGTACTTC | CSVGEETQYF
. | TRBJ2-1 | . | TRBV30 | TGTGCCTGGAGTTCGCTAGAGAAATACAATGAGCAGTTCTTC | CAWSSLEKYNEQFF
few | TRBJ1-1 | . | TRBV29-1 | TGCAGCGGGTCTTGGGACACTGAAGCTTTCTTT | CSGSWDTEAFF
. | TRBJ1-2 | . | TRBV30 | TGTGCCTGGATCACGCCGGAGCGGAGACAGCCTTCTGACTATGGCTACACCTTC | CAWITPERRQPSDYGYTF
. | TRBJ2-5 | TRBD2 | TRBV29-1 | TGCAGCGCCTGGTCCGGGACTAGCGGGAATCCTGAGGAGACCCAGTACTTC | CSAWSGTSGNPEETQYF
. | TRBJ2-3 | TRBD2 | TRBV6-1 | TGTGCCAGCAACCGGGGGGCGGGAGGTGATACGCAGTATTTT | CASNRGAGGDTQYF
. | TRBJ1-1 | . | TRBV29-1 | TGCAGCGTTGACAGGGTAACTGAAGCTTTCTTT | CSVDRVTEAFF
. | TRBJ2-7 | TRBD2 | TRBV9 | TGTGCCAGCAGCCCTAGCGGGGGCTCCTACGAGCAGTACTTC | CASSPSGGSYEQYF
. | TRBJ2-3 | TRBD2 | TRBV29-1 | TGCAGCGTTGAACCCACTAGCGGGAATAGAGATACGCAGTATTTT | CSVEPTSGNRDTQYF
once | TRBJ2-5 | TRBD2 | TRBV13 | TGTGCCAGCAGCCCCGGGACTAGCGGGTTGCAAGAGACCCAGTACTTC | CASSPGTSGLQETQYF
. | TRBJ2-5 | . | TRBV7-7 | TGTGCCAGCAGCCCGCAACAGGGTAGGCGGGAGACCCAGTACTTC | CASSPQQGRRETQYF
. | TRBJ2-7 | . | TRBV9 | TGTGCCAGCAGCGGTGAGGCCATGGGCTCCTACGAGCAGTACTTC | CASSGEAMGSYEQYF
few | TRBJ2-3 | . | TRBV7-9 | TGTGCCAGTACAGCAGATACGCAGTATTTT | CASTADTQYF
. | TRBJ1-1 | . | TRBV7-3 | TGTGCCAGCAGCCCCTCGGGGGCTAACACTGAAGCTTTCTTT | CASSPSGANTEAFF
. | TRBJ2-5 | TRBD2 | TRBV13 | TGTGCCAGCAGCCCATACCGGACTAGCGGCCAAGAGACCCAGTACTTC | CASSPYRTSGQETQYF
few | TRBJ2-1 | . | TRBV19 | TGTGCGACCACTCCGGGCAGCCTATACAATGAGCAGTTCTTC | CATTPGSLYNEQFF
many | TRBJ2-7 | . | TRBV25-1 | TGTGCCAGCAGTGAATCGGCGCTGACTGCCTACGAGCAGTACTTC | CASSESALTAYEQYF